The 23 T cell receptor beta chains below were found in one sample sequenced in a study of blood T cell repertoires in COVID-19. Clones were read by immunoSEQ multiplex PCR, and TCRdb kept only the in-frame ones, dropping some. The repertoire holds 250,000 or so clones, with 80% to 90% as singletons. The specimen was PBMCs or T cells enriched from blood (not recorded which). These receptors were collected from a woman in her 40s who had been exposed to COVID-19.

The chain is built from TRBV11-1 and TRBJ1-2; D gene uncertain. V was pared by 4 bases and J by 5 bases, with 20 bases between. CDR1 is SGHAT, CDR2 FQDESV, per germline (reference sequence). The CDR3 sequence is 16 residues long. The CDR3 here is CASSSQVGTWEYGYTF. The DNA for the CDR3 is TGTGCCAGCAGCTCACAAGTGGGCACCTGGGAGTATGGCTACACCTTC.

This chain uses TRBV18 with TRBJ1-1; 9 bases fit TRBD1. Per the germline V gene, CDR1 is KGHSH and CDR2 is LQKENI. The CDR3 length is 16 residues. After removal of 2 bases from V and 1 base from J, the junction contained 5 bases not matched to a gene. The CDR3 reads CASSPYRGLENTEAFF. CDR3 nucleotides: TGTGCCAGCTCACCATACAGGGGGCTGGAGAACACTGAAGCTTTCTTT.

The chain combines TRBV7-9 with TRBJ1-3, with D maybe TRBD1 (6 bases). Germline V gene sequence: CDR1 SEHNR, CDR2 FQNEAQ (reference sequence). The CDR3 extends over 15 amino acids. Trimming cost V 5 bases and J 0 bases, with 11 bases left between them. The CDR3, as DNA: TGTGCCAGCAGCCATGAGGGGGTCTCTGGAAACACCATATATTTT. Translation gives CASSHEGVSGNTIYF.

The chain combines TRBV4-1 with TRBJ1-5, with D possibly matching TRBD1 (6 bases). CDR3 size: 17 residues. Germline loops: CDR1 MGHRA, CDR2 YSYEKL. V lost 2 bases, J lost 7 bases, and 21 bases lay in between. CDR3 DNA sequence: TGCGCCAGCAGCCAAACCCCGACGCTACAGGGTAGGCAGCCCCAGCATTTT. Amino acids: CASSQTPTLQGRQPQHF.

This sequence joins TRBV24-1 and TRBJ1-4; TRBD1 is a possible D gene (5 bases). The CDR3 is made up of 17 amino acids. V lost 6 bases to trimming and J lost 4 bases, with 20 bases between them. The germline CDR1 and CDR2 sequences are KGHDR and SFDVKD. The CDR3 coding sequence is TGTGCCACCAGTCTGGGTTGGTACGGGGGGGTTAATGAAAAACTGTTTTTT. It codes for CATSLGWYGGVNEKLFF.

The chain recombines TRBV28 with TRBJ1-6; the D gene is possibly TRBD1 (5 bases). Germline CDR1 reads MDHEN; CDR2 reads SYDVKM. The CDR3 is 12 residues long. The V and J ends lost 4 bases and 10 bases respectively, with 8 bases between them. This CDR3 is CASSWEGSPLHF. CDR3 sequence (DNA): TGTGCCAGCAGTTGGGAGGGGTCACCCCTCCACTTT.

J is TRBJ1-1 and V is TRBV7-6; TRBD1 is a possible D gene (5 bases). Trimming took 2 bases from V and 6 from J, leaving 16 bases between them. The CDR3 has 15 residues. The germline V gene has CDR1 SGHVS and CDR2 FNYEAQ. CDR3 sequence (DNA): TGTGCCAGCAGCTTAAGTGGGGGGGGTCGCCCTGAAGCTTTCTTT. This codes for CASSLSGGGRPEAFF.

The chain couples TRBV7-2 to TRBJ1-5; D gene ambiguous. CDR3 length: 12 amino acids. The V gene lost 5 bases and the J gene lost 8 bases, with 10 bases spanning the gap. CDR1 and CDR2 (germline): SGHTA, FQGNSA. The CDR3, as DNA: TGTGCCAGCAGCGCGGGAGGTAAGCCCCAGCATTTT. Its translation is CASSAGGKPQHF.

The gene calls are TRBV9 and TRBJ1-5, with TRBD1 matching 10 bases. J lost 1 base, V lost 2 bases, and 3 bases had no gene match. The CDR3 runs 16 residues. The germline V gene encodes CDR1 SGDLS and CDR2 YYNGEE. As DNA, the CDR3 is TGTGCCAGCAGCGTTGGGACAGGGGAGAGCAATCAGCCCCAGCATTTT. Protein sequence: CASSVGTGESNQPQHF.

The V call is TRBV28, the J call TRBJ1-5; D is uncertain. Between the trimmed V and J ends, which lost 6 bases and 1 base, there was a span of 4 bases. Germline V lookup: CDR1 MDHEN, CDR2 SYDVKM. CDR3 length: 12 residues. The CDR3 here is CASRRSNQPQHF. The CDR3 DNA sequence: TGTGCCAGCAGGAGAAGCAATCAGCCCCAGCATTTT. The complete variable domain, with remaining parts taken from reference TRBV28 and TRBJ1-5, reads DVKVTQSSRYLVKRTGEKVFLECVQDMDHENMFWYRQDPGLGLRLIYFSYDVKMKEKGDIPEGYSVSREKKERFSLILESASTNQTSMYLCASRRSNQPQHFGDGTRLSIL.

The count of this clone is one. The rearrangement links TRBV7-2 to TRBJ2-1; 7 nucleotides align to TRBD2. CDR1 SGHTA and CDR2 FQGNSA come from the germline V gene. This CDR3 has 15 residues. V trimming: 1 base; J trimming: 7 bases; junction bases outside the gene matches: 7. CDR3 in amino acids: CASSLVGTKPNEQFF. As DNA, the CDR3 is TGTGCCAGCAGCTTAGTAGGGACTAAACCGAATGAGCAGTTCTTC.

This clone was detected many times. The chain couples TRBV14 to TRBJ1-4; 7 bases match TRBD1. The CDR3 has 15 amino acids. Germline V lookup: CDR1 SGHDN, CDR2 FVKESK. V was pared by 5 bases and J by 2 bases, with 5 bases of the junction left unmatched. The CDR3 DNA follows: TGTGCCAGCAGCTGGACACAGGGGACTAATGAAAAACTGTTTTTT. Translation: CASSWTQGTNEKLFF. The entire variable domain, with the rest obtained from reference TRBV14 and TRBJ1-4, is as follows: EAGVTQFPSHSVIEKGQTVTLRCDPISGHDNLYWYRRVMGKEIKFLLHFVKESKQDESGMPNNRFLAERTGGTYSTLKVQPAELEDSGVYFCASSWTQGTNEKLFFGSGTQLSVL.

The V gene is TRBV7-3, the J gene TRBJ1-5; 7 bases align to TRBD1. The CDR3 runs 13 residues. V was pared by 5 bases and J by 6 bases, with 4 bases of the junction left unmatched. CDR1 SGHTA and CDR2 FQGTGA come from the germline V gene. The CDR3 loop is CASSPGGGQPQHF. DNA for the CDR3: TGTGCCAGCAGCCCAGGGGGAGGTCAGCCCCAGCATTTT.

This rearrangement joins TRBV27 to TRBJ1-2; 8 nucleotides align to TRBD1. CDR1 is MNHEY, CDR2 SMNVEV, per germline (reference sequence). The CDR3 is 16 amino acids. V lost 3 bases to trimming and J lost 7 bases; unmatched junction nucleotides: 13. The CDR3 reads CASSFDWGRGRLGYTF. The CDR3 DNA reads as TGTGCCAGCAGTTTCGACTGGGGCAGGGGGCGCCTTGGCTACACCTTC.

The gene calls are TRBV5-1 and TRBJ1-1; 7 bases are a match to TRBD1. The length of the CDR3 is 15 residues. Trimming removed 0 bases from V and 1 base from J; junction bases left unmatched: 3. Germline V gives CDR1 SGHRS, CDR2 YFSETQ. For the CDR3, the DNA is TGCGCCAGCAGCTTGGAGGGACAGCCGAACACTGAAGCTTTCTTT. Protein product: CASSLEGQPNTEAFF.

The chain has TRBV23-1 and TRBJ1-5; a weak D match, TRBD1 (5 bases). TRBV23-1 is marked as an open reading frame, function uncertain. V lost 6 bases, J lost 5 bases, and 20 bases lay in between. There are 16 residues in the CDR3. Written as DNA, the CDR3 is TGCGCCAGCAGCGCCAGATCAGGGCCTAAGGATCAGCCCCAGCATTTT. Translated, it gives CASSARSGPKDQPQHF.

V is TRBV19 and J is TRBJ1-2; the match to TRBD1 covers 7 bases. Unmatched junction bases numbered 2, after V lost 8 bases and J lost 2 bases. CDR1 and CDR2 (germline): LNHDA, SQIVND (reference sequence). CDR3 length: 12 residues. The CDR3 sequence: CASQQGNYGYTF. CDR3 in DNA: TGTGCCAGTCAACAGGGGAACTATGGCTACACCTTC.

This clone was picked up one time. The rearrangement links TRBV6-5 to TRBJ1-1, with 8 bases lining up with TRBD1. The ends lost 10 bases at V and 5 bases at J; junction bases unmatched: 9. Germline V CDR1 and CDR2: MNHEY, SVGAGI. The CDR3 contains 13 residues. The CDR3 DNA reads TGTGCCATTACGGACAGGGCTGGGACTGAAGCTTTCTTT. Encoded protein: CAITDRAGTEAFF.

J is TRBJ2-7 and V is TRBV6-2 or TRBV6-3; D uncertain. CDR3 length: 15 amino acids. Trimming removed 0 bases at V and 0 bases at J, with 9 bases between. Germline CDR1 and CDR2: MNHEY and SVGEGT. CDR3 nucleotide sequence: TGTGCCAGCAGTTACTCCTACGCGAGCTCCTACGAGCAGTACTTC. It codes for CASSYSYASSYEQYF.

The chain links TRBV11-2 to TRBJ2-7; D is uncertain. V was cut by 1 base and J by 0 bases, with 7 bases left in between. In germline, CDR1 is SGHAT, CDR2 FQNNGV. The CDR3 spans 14 residues. The CDR3 nucleotides read TGTGCCAGCAGCTTAGGGTTCAGCTCCTACGAGCAGTACTTC. Protein product: CASSLGFSSYEQYF.

The chain couples TRBV11-2 to TRBJ2-1; 7 bases line up with TRBD2. V was pared by 5 bases and J by 9 bases, with 13 bases of the junction left unmatched. Germline V gene lookup returns CDR1 SGHAT and CDR2 FQNNGV. The CDR3 length is 15 residues. CDR3 in amino acids: CASSPSHGRPVEQFF. The CDR3 region has the DNA TGTGCCAGCAGCCCTTCCCACGGGAGGCCGGTTGAGCAGTTCTTC.

The V and J genes are TRBV5-4 and TRBJ2-1, with TRBD2 matching 13 bases. CDR3 length: 17 amino acids. The germline gives CDR1 SGHNT, CDR2 YYREEE (reference sequence). V gave up 3 bases and J gave up 6 bases; unmatched junction bases: 9. Here the CDR3 DNA reads TGTGCCAGCAGCTCTTGGACTAGCGGGAGTATGGGCAATGAGCAGTTCTTC. Its protein product is CASSSWTSGSMGNEQFF.

The J gene is TRBJ1-1, the V gene TRBV6-5; possible D gene TRBD1, 5 bases. Deletions cut 2 bases from V and 0 bases from J, with 10 bases between. This CDR3 region has 15 residues. Looked up from germline, CDR1 is MNHEY and CDR2 is SVGAGI. The CDR3 DNA follows: TGTGCCAGCAGTTACGCGGGGGTCTTGAACACTGAAGCTTTCTTT. The encoded protein is CASSYAGVLNTEAFF.